Listed below are T cell receptor beta chains from one sample, sequenced in a study of blood T cell repertoires in COVID-19. The table came from immunoSEQ multiplex PCR; TCRdb's copy has only in-frame clones and leaves some out. The repertoire holds 250,000 to 400,000 clones, with roughly 90% as singletons. The sample comprised peripheral blood. The receptor set was obtained from a woman aged 25 to 39 with COVID-19, enrolled during active disease. The CDR3 runs from the conserved cysteine through the conserved F or W. The D gene is left open where the match is weak. Only some rows state a clone size, as once, few, many or a class for expanded clones.

J gene,V gene,D gene,clone size,CDR3 protein,CDR3 DNA
TRBJ1-1,TRBV30,NA,NA,CAWRGQGLTEAFF,TGTGCCTGGAGGGGCCAGGGGCTCACTGAAGCTTTCTTT
TRBJ2-7,TRBV19,TRBD2,NA,CASSMREGEYEQYF,TGTGCCAGTAGTATGAGGGAGGGTGAATACGAGCAGTACTTC
TRBJ1-4,TRBV27,TRBD1,NA,CASSLDRDEKLFF,TGTGCCAGCAGTCTGGACAGGGATGAAAAACTGTTTTTT
TRBJ1-5,TRBV3-1/TRBV3-2,NA,NA,CASSQGTGQPQHF,TGTGCCAGCAGCCAAGGGACGGGGCAGCCCCAGCATTTT
TRBJ2-7,TRBV7-2,TRBD1,once,CASSLVGTGAGEQYF,TGTGCCAGCAGCTTAGTCGGGACAGGGGCGGGTGAGCAGTACTTC
TRBJ2-1,TRBV29-1,TRBD2,NA,CSASGGPSSSYNEQFF,TGCAGCGCCTCGGGAGGGCCCTCGAGCTCCTACAATGAGCAGTTCTTC
TRBJ1-2,TRBV30,NA,NA,CAWSGRTARGGYTF,TGTGCCTGGAGCGGAAGGACAGCAAGAGGGGGCTACACCTTC
TRBJ1-5,TRBV27,TRBD1,NA,CASSFDRGVDQPQHF,TGTGCCAGCAGTTTTGACAGGGGAGTGGATCAGCCCCAGCATTTT
TRBJ1-5,TRBV2,TRBD1,NA,CASSDRGAQPQHF,TGTGCCAGCAGTGACAGGGGGGCGCAGCCCCAGCATTTT
TRBJ1-1,TRBV4-1,NA,NA,CASSGRADSNTEAFF,TGCGCCAGCTCAGGGAGGGCAGATTCGAACACTGAAGCTTTCTTT
TRBJ1-1,TRBV5-1,NA,NA,CASSERVSNTEAFF,TGCGCCAGCAGCGAGAGAGTTTCGAACACTGAAGCTTTCTTT
TRBJ2-5,TRBV6-2/TRBV6-3,TRBD2,NA,CASSLAGVETQYF,TGTGCCAGCAGCCTAGCGGGAGTGGAGACCCAGTACTTC
TRBJ2-1,TRBV14,TRBD2,NA,CASSTPLGTSGSNEQFF,TGTGCCAGCAGCACCCCGTTAGGGACTAGCGGGAGCAATGAGCAGTTCTTC
TRBJ1-1,TRBV12-5,NA,few,CASVQVGGTEAFF,TGTGCTAGTGTGCAGGTGGGTGGCACTGAAGCTTTCTTT
TRBJ2-3,TRBV27,NA,NA,CASSLSQRVIDTQYF,TGTGCCAGCAGTTTATCCCAGCGGGTGATAGATACGCAGTATTTT
TRBJ1-1,TRBV28,NA,NA,CASSSYTEAFF,TGTGCCAGCAGTTCCTACACTGAAGCTTTCTTT
TRBJ2-7,TRBV2,TRBD1,NA,CASTRDRGNEQYF,TGTGCCAGCACCAGGGACAGGGGGAACGAGCAGTACTTC
TRBJ1-5,TRBV24-1,TRBD1,NA,CATSDRMTGFNQPQHF,TGTGCCACCAGTGATCGAATGACAGGGTTCAATCAGCCCCAGCATTTT
TRBJ2-5,TRBV28,NA,NA,CASSLMGRDDRETQYF,TGTGCCAGCAGTTTAATGGGGCGCGACGACCGGGAGACCCAGTACTTC
TRBJ1-5,TRBV11-3,NA,NA,CASSLEQTASWQPQHF,TGTGCCAGCAGCTTAGAGCAGACAGCCTCCTGGCAGCCCCAGCATTTT
TRBJ1-1,TRBV10-3,NA,NA,CATKGQGNTEAFF,TGTGCCACGAAGGGGCAGGGGAACACTGAAGCTTTCTTT
TRBJ2-7,TRBV27,NA,NA,CASSWSGQSSYEQYF,TGTGCCAGCAGTTGGAGCGGGCAGAGCTCCTACGAGCAGTACTTC
TRBJ1-2,TRBV5-1,NA,once,CASSWTAGLADYGYTF,TGCGCCAGCAGCTGGACTGCAGGGTTAGCGGACTATGGCTACACCTTC
TRBJ2-1,TRBV7-9,TRBD1,NA,CASSFRTGPIEQFF,TGTGCCAGCAGCTTCCGGACAGGGCCCATTGAGCAGTTCTTC
TRBJ1-2,TRBV5-1,NA,NA,CASSPDLNYGYTF,TGCGCCAGCAGTCCCGATCTAAACTATGGCTACACCTTC
TRBJ1-4,TRBV6-5,TRBD1,NA,CASSGRTGFDEKLFF,TGTGCCAGCAGCGGACGGACAGGGTTCGATGAAAAACTGTTTTTT
TRBJ1-2,TRBV6-1,NA,few,CASSEAGGRLEGYTF,TGTGCCAGCAGTGAAGCCGGGGGGCGGTTGGAAGGCTACACCTTC
TRBJ1-2,TRBV27,TRBD1,NA,CASSFLGQDYGYTF,TGTGCCAGCAGTTTCCTCGGACAGGACTATGGCTACACCTTC
TRBJ2-5,TRBV7-3,TRBD2,NA,CASSLTGTSGETQYF,TGTGCCAGCAGCTTAACAGGGACTAGTGGGGAGACCCAGTACTTC
TRBJ1-2,TRBV5-6,TRBD1,once,CASSSSGQGGGYTF,TGTGCCAGCAGCTCATCAGGACAGGGGGGCGGCTACACCTTC
TRBJ2-7,TRBV5-6,NA,NA,CASSLDISYEQYF,TGTGCCAGCAGCTTGGACATCTCCTACGAGCAGTACTTC
TRBJ1-4,TRBV18,NA,NA,CASSPPGREEEKLFF,TGTGCCAGCTCACCACCCGGCAGGGAGGAAGAAAAACTGTTTTTT
TRBJ1-1,TRBV5-1,TRBD1,NA,CASGLSTGGSTLNTEAFF,TGCGCCAGCGGGCTTTCGACAGGGGGAAGCACTTTGAACACTGAAGCTTTCTTT
TRBJ2-5,TRBV5-1,TRBD2,NA,CASSSWASGSSQETQYF,TGCGCCAGCAGCTCTTGGGCTAGCGGGAGTTCCCAAGAGACCCAGTACTTC
TRBJ1-1,TRBV5-6,TRBD1,NA,CASSSQGGGPEAFF,TGTGCCAGCAGCTCGCAGGGGGGTGGGCCTGAAGCTTTCTTT
TRBJ2-1,TRBV3-1/TRBV3-2,NA,NA,CASSQSSGMVFF,TGTGCCAGCAGCCAAAGTTCGGGAATGGTGTTCTTC
TRBJ2-1,TRBV29-1,NA,NA,CSATSSGGVRNEQFF,TGCAGCGCTACCTCTAGTGGCGGGGTAAGGAATGAGCAGTTCTTC
TRBJ2-1,TRBV30,NA,NA,CAWRPGTNEQFF,TGTGCCTGGAGGCCGGGTACCAATGAGCAGTTCTTC
TRBJ1-2,TRBV5-1,NA,NA,CASSLDQGNYGYTF,TGCGCCAGCAGCTTGGATCAGGGGAACTATGGCTACACCTTC
TRBJ2-4,TRBV6-4,TRBD2,NA,CASGLFGGSSPKNIQYF,TGTGCCAGCGGCTTGTTCGGCGGGAGCAGCCCAAAAAACATTCAGTACTTC
TRBJ1-3,TRBV5-4,NA,NA,CASSAPDSGSGNTIYF,TGTGCCAGCAGCGCACCGGACTCAGGCTCTGGAAACACCATATATTTT
TRBJ2-5,TRBV5-1,NA,NA,CASSSGGTGWTETQYF,TGCGCCAGCAGCTCTGGCGGAACGGGGTGGACGGAGACCCAGTACTTC
TRBJ1-1,TRBV5-1,TRBD1,NA,CASSSRTGQMNTEAFF,TGCGCCAGCAGCTCGCGGACAGGGCAAATGAACACTGAAGCTTTCTTT
TRBJ1-4,TRBV3-1/TRBV3-2,NA,NA,CASSLTATAGEKLFF,TGTGCCAGCAGCCTTACCGCGACGGCAGGGGAAAAACTGTTTTTT
TRBJ1-6,TRBV27,NA,NA,CASSLQGVNSPLHF,TGTGCCAGCAGCCTACAGGGCGTTAATTCACCCCTCCACTTT